This TCR beta chain stems from a study of OX40 agonist ivuxolimab in advanced cancers. At the level of the study: Three partial responders included one hepatocellular carcinoma patient and two cutaneous melanoma patients. The study, taken as a whole, reports: Dose levels from 0.1 to 3.0 mg/kg saw CD4+ and CD8+ blood T cells expand clonally by week 6. Among the lowest peripheral clonal expansion occurred in 0.1-3.0 mg/kg partial responders.

Comments on this clone: Antigen: not known.

Trimming cost V 2 bases and J 2 bases, with 10 bases left between them. Germline loops: CDR1 MNHEY, CDR2 SMNVEV (reference sequence). The CDR3 loop spans 14 amino acids. Autoimmune disease history or systemic immunosuppression disqualified patients. Assay used: immunoSEQ multiplex PCR; TCRdb lists only in-frame clones, some missing. The repertoire includes 89,000 or so clones, around 88% of them detected once, and about 0.76% sits in the top ten. This chain uses TRBV27 with TRBJ2-7; D call uncertain. This TCR came from an adult with an advanced solid tumor such as melanoma, head and neck, liver or kidney cancer. Sequences were derived from CD4+ or CD8+ T cells sorted from blood, sampled in a trial of the OX40 agonist ivuxolimab. In nucleotides, the CDR3 is TGTGCCAGCAGTTTAGGCACCGCCCCCTACGAGCAGTACTTC. Amino acids: CASSLGTAPYEQYF.